This T cell receptor (beta chain) was found in a study of a mutant IDH1 vaccine in newly diagnosed glioma. Overall study: Patients previously underwent radiotherapy, temozolomide, or both, and most underwent both.

From germline, CDR1 is LNHDA and CDR2 SQIVND (reference sequence). V lost 0 bases to trimming and J lost 7 bases; unmatched junction nucleotides: 13. The CDR3 is made up of 18 amino acids. This table comes from immunoSEQ multiplex PCR, and its TCRdb copy is limited to in-frame clones, with some not included. The data contain 30,000 to 40,000 clones, approximately 50% of them singletons. A note on this clone: What it binds is unknown.

Time point indicated: week 5, during vaccination. In the vaccine, a single dose held 300 ug of the mutant IDH1 20-mer peptide, along with topical imiquimod. New WHO grade 3 or 4 astrocytomas that were IDH1-mutant and ATRX-lost occurred in the donors. This TCR derives from a woman in her late teens or twenties with glioma. V is TRBV19 and J is TRBJ2-2; 8 positions agree with TRBD1. Specimen: PBMCs, collected from a glioma patient whose treatment included an IDH1 peptide vaccine. The CDR3 nucleotides are TGTGCCAGTAGTATAGATCCAGCAGGACAGGGTTCTGTCGGGGAGCTGTTTTTT. This codes for CASSIDPAGQGSVGELFF.